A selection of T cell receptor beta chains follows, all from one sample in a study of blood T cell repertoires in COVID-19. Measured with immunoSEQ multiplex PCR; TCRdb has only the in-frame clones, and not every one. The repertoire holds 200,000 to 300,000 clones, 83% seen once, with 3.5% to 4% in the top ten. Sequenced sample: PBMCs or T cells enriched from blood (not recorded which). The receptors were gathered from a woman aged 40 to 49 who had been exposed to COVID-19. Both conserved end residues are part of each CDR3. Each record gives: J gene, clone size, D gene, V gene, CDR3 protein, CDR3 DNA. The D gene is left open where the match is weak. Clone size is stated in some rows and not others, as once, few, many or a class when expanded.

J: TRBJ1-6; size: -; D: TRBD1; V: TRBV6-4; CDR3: CASSPTGQVLHF; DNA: TGTGCCAGCAGTCCAACGGGACAGGTCCTCCACTTT
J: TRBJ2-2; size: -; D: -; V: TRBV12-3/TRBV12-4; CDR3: CASRPQGSGELFF; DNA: TGTGCCAGCAGGCCGCAGGGAAGCGGGGAGCTGTTTTTT
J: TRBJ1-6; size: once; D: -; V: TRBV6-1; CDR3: CASSEGTANSPLHF; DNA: TGTGCCAGCAGTGAAGGTACAGCCAATTCACCCCTCCACTTT
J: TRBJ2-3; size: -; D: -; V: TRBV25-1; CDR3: CASLGENWLQYF; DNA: TGTGCCAGTCTCGGGGAGAATTGGTTACAGTATTTT
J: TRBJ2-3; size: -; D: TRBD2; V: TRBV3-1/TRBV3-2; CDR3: CASSHGRDYLPDTQYF; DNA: TGTGCCAGCAGCCACGGACGGGACTACCTCCCGGATACGCAGTATTTT
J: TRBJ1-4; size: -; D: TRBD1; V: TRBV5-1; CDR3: CASSLAGQATNEKLFF; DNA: TGCGCCAGCAGCTTGGCAGGACAGGCGACTAATGAAAAACTGTTTTTT
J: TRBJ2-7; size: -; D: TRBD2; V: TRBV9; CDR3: CASSFSGTSGYEQYF; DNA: TGTGCCAGCAGCTTTTCCGGGACTAGCGGCTACGAGCAGTACTTC
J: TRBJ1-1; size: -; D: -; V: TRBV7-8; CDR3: CASRSIQGNTEAFF; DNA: TGTGCCAGCAGATCCATACAGGGGAACACTGAAGCTTTCTTT
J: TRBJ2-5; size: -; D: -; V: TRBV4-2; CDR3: CASSQDRLETQYF; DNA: TGTGCCAGCAGCCAAGATCGGTTGGAGACCCAGTACTTC
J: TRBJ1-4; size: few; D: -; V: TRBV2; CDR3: CASSGQINEKLFF; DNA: TGTGCCAGCTCTGGACAGATTAATGAAAAACTGTTTTTT
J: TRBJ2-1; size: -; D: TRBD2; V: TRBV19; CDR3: CASRWTSGAFNEQFF; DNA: TGTGCCAGTAGATGGACTAGCGGGGCGTTCAATGAGCAGTTCTTC
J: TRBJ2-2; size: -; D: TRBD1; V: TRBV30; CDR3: CAWRYRGTGELFF; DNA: TGTGCCTGGAGGTACAGGGGGACCGGGGAGCTGTTTTTT
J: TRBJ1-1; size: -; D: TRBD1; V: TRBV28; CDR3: CASSLYTTGLAEAFF; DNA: TGTGCCAGCAGTTTATACACGACAGGGCTTGCTGAAGCTTTCTTT
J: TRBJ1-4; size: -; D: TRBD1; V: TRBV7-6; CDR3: CASSPVTGSREKLFF; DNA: TGTGCCAGCAGCCCTGTGACAGGGTCTCGGGAAAAACTGTTTTTT
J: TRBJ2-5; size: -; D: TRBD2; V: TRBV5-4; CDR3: CASSPGGTSGRVQETQYF; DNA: TGTGCCAGCAGCCCGGGTGGGACTAGCGGGCGAGTTCAAGAGACCCAGTACTTC
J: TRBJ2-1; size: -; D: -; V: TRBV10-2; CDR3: CASSVGKRALGNEQFF; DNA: TGCGCCAGCAGTGTGGGGAAGAGGGCCCTGGGGAATGAGCAGTTCTTC
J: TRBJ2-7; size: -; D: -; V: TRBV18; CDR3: CASSPHPEYEQYF; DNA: TGTGCCAGCTCACCTCACCCGGAGTACGAGCAGTACTTC
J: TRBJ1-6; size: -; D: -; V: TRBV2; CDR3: CASSIRQVGSYNSPLHF; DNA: TGTGCCAGCAGCATTAGACAGGTTGGGTCCTATAATTCACCCCTCCACTTT
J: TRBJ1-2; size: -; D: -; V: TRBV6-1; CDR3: CASSAHGQPLGYGYTF; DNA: TGTGCCAGCAGTGCTCATGGACAGCCCTTGGGCTATGGCTACACCTTC
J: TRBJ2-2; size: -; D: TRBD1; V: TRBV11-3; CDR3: CASSPGQGHTGELFF; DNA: TGTGCCAGCAGCCCGGGACAGGGGCACACCGGGGAGCTGTTTTTT
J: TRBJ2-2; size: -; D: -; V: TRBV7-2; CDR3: CASSPGGGLGRELFF; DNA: TGTGCCAGCAGCCCAGGAGGCGGTCTAGGAAGGGAGCTGTTTTTT
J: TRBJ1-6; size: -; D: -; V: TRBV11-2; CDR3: CASSSFSNSPLHF; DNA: TGTGCCAGCAGCTCCTTTTCGAATTCACCCCTCCACTTT
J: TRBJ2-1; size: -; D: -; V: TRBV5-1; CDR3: CASSIEVSVDEQFF; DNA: TGCGCCAGCAGCATAGAGGTGTCTGTGGATGAGCAGTTCTTC
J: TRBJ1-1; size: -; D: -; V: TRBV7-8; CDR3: CASSLALYAEAFF; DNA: TGTGCCAGCAGCTTAGCGTTATATGCTGAAGCTTTCTTT
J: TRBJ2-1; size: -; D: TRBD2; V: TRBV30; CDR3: CASHTGTSGGPSSYNEQFF; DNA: TGTGCCTCGCACACCGGGACTAGCGGGGGCCCGAGCTCCTACAATGAGCAGTTCTTC
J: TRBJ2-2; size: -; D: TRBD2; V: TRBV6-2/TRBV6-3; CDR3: CASSYLAGGDGGELFF; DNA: TGTGCCAGCAGTTACCTAGCGGGGGGAGACGGCGGGGAGCTGTTTTTT
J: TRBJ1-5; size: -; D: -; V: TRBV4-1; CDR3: CASSQDRGKGNSNQPQHF; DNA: TGCGCCAGCAGCCAAGACAGGGGCAAAGGTAATAGCAATCAGCCCCAGCATTTT
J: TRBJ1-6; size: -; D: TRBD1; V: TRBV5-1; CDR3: CASSLGQGDSPLHF; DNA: TGCGCCAGCAGCCTAGGACAGGGTGATTCACCCCTCCACTTT
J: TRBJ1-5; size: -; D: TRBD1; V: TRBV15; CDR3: CATSTFPPGQGYARGYQPQHF; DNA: TGTGCCACCAGCACCTTCCCCCCGGGACAGGGGTACGCGCGCGGATATCAGCCCCAGCATTTT
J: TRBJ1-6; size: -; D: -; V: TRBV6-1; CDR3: CASSEAGMSNSPLHF; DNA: TGTGCCAGCAGTGAAGCGGGCATGTCTAATTCACCCCTCCACTTT
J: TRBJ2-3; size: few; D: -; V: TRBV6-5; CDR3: CASSLTRPTDTQYF; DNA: TGTGCCAGCAGTCTGACTAGACCCACAGATACGCAGTATTTT
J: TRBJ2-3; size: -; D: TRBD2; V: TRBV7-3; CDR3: CASSPLNSGGTDTQYF; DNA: TGTGCCAGCAGCCCCCTCAATAGCGGGGGAACAGATACGCAGTATTTT
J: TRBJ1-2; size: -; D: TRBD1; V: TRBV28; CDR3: CASSRSGTDYGYTF; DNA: TGTGCCAGCAGTCGATCCGGGACAGATTATGGCTACACCTTC
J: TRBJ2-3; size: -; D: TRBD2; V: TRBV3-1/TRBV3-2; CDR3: CASSQDPGLAGTSTDTQYF; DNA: TGTGCCAGCAGCCAAGATCCGGGACTAGCGGGAACTAGCACAGATACGCAGTATTTT
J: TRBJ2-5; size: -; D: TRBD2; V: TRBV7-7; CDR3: CASSLQGAGVFGETQYF; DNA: TGTGCTAGCAGCCTCCAAGGAGCGGGGGTATTTGGGGAGACCCAGTACTTC
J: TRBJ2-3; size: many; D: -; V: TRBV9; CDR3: CASSVDTSTDNTQYF; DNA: TGTGCCAGCAGCGTAGACACCTCGACAGATAATACGCAGTATTTT
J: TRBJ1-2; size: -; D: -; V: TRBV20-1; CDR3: CSASRGEDGYTF; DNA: TGCAGTGCTAGTAGAGGGGAGGATGGCTACACCTTC
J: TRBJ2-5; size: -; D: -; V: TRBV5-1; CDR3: CASSSLSGGRETQYF; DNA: TGCGCCAGCAGCAGCCTCTCGGGGGGCCGAGAGACCCAGTACTTC
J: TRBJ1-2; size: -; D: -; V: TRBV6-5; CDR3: CASKQGINYGYTF; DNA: TGTGCCAGCAAACAGGGCATTAACTATGGCTACACCTTC
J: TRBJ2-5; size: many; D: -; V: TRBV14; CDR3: CASSQATREETQYF; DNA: TGTGCCAGCAGCCAAGCGACGAGGGAAGAGACCCAGTACTTC
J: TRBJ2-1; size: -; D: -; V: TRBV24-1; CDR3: CATEGTLLDEQFF; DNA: TGTGCCACCGAGGGGACTCTGCTGGATGAGCAGTTCTTC
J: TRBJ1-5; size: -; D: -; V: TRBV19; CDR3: CASTKSAGRVDYSNQPQHF; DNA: TGTGCCAGTACAAAATCGGCAGGGAGGGTTGACTATAGCAATCAGCCCCAGCATTTT
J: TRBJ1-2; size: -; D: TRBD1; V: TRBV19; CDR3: CASRKTGGLDYGYTF; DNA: TGTGCCAGTAGGAAAACAGGGGGCTTAGACTATGGCTACACCTTC
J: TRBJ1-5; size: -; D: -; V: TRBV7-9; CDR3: CASSDGQRGIKPQHF; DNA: TGTGCCAGCAGCGACGGACAGCGGGGAATCAAGCCCCAGCATTTT
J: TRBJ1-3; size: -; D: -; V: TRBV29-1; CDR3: CSVGDELTGNTIYF; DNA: TGCAGCGTTGGAGATGAACTTACTGGAAACACCATATATTTT
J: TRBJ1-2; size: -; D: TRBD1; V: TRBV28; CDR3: CASRGTVGFYTF; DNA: TGTGCCAGCAGGGGGACAGTTGGGTTCTACACCTTC
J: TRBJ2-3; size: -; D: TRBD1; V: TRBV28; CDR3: CASRTTGLRDTQYF; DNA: TGTGCCAGCAGAACGACAGGGTTGAGAGATACGCAGTATTTT
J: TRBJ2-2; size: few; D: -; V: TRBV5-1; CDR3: CASSTQNAGELFF; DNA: TGCGCCAGCAGCACACAAAACGCCGGGGAGCTGTTTTTT
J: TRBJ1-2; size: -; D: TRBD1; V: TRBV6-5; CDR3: CASSLAWDRVGYTF; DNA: TGTGCCAGCAGTCTCGCCTGGGACAGGGTTGGCTACACCTTC
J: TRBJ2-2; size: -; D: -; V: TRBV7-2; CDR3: CASSFMNTGELFF; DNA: TGTGCCAGCAGCTTCATGAACACCGGGGAGCTGTTTTTT
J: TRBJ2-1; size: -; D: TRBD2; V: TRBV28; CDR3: CASSLPPGAGAHNEQFF; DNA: TGTGCCAGCAGTTTACCCCCCGGAGCGGGGGCACACAATGAGCAGTTCTTC
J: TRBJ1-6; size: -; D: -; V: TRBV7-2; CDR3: CASSLGGQLNSPLHF; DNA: TGTGCCAGCAGCCTAGGAGGACAGCTTAATTCACCCCTCCACTTT
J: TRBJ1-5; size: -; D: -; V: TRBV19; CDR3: CASSMDWGQPQHF; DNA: TGTGCCAGTAGTATGGACTGGGGACAGCCCCAGCATTTT
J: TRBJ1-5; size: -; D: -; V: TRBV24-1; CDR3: CATSDGWGLGNQPQHF; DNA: TGTGCCACCAGTGATGGTTGGGGGCTAGGCAATCAGCCCCAGCATTTT